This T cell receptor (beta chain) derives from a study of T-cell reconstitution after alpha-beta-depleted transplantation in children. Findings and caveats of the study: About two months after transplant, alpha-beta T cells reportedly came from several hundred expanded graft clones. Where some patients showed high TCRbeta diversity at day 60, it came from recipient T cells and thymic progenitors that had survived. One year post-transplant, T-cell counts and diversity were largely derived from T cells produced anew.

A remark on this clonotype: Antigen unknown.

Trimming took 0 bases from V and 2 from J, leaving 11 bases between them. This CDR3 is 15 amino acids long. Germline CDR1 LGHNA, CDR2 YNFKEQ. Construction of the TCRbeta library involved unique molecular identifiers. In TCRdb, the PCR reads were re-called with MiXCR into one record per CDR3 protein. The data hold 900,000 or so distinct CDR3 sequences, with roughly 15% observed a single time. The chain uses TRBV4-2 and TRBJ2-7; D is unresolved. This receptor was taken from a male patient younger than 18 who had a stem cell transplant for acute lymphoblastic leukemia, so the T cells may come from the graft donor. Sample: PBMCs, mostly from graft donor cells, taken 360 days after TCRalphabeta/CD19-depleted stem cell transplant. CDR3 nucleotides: TGTGCCAGCAGCCAAGAAGAAGGCAAGCCCTACGAGCAGTACTTC. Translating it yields CASSQEEGKPYEQYF.